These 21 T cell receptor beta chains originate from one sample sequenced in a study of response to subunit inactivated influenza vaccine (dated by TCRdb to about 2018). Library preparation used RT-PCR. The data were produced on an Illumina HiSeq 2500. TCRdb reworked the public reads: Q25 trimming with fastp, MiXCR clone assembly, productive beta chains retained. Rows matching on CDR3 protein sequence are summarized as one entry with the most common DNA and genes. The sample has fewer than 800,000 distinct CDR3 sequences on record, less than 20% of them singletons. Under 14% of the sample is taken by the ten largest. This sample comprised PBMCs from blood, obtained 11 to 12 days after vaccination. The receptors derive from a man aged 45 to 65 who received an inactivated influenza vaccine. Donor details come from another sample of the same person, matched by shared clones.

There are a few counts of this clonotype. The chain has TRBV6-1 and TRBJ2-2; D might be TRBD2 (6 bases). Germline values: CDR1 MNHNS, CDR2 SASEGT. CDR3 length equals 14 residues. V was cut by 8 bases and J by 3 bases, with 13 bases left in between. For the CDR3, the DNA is TGTGCCAGCGGCCGGGACTTTGACACCGGGGAGCTGTTTTTT. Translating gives CASGRDFDTGELFF.

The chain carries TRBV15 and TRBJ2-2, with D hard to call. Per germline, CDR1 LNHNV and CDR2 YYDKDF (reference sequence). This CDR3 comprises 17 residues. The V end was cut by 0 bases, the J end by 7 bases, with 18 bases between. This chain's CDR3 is CATSRDPGLKEGGELFF. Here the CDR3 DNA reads TGTGCCACCAGCAGAGATCCGGGCCTCAAGGAAGGCGGGGAGCTGTTTTTT.

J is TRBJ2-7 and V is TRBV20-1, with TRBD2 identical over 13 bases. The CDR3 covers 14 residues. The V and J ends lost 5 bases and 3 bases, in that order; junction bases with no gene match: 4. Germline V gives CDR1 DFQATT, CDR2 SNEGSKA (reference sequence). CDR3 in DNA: TGCAGTGCTCCGACTAGCGGGAGGAACTACGAGCAGTACTTC. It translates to CSAPTSGRNYEQYF.

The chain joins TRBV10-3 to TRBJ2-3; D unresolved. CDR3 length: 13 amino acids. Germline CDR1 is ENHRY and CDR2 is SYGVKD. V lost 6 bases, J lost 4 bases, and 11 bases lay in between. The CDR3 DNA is TGTGCCATCAGCACGCAAGTGGCAGATACGCAGTATTTT. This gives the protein CAISTQVADTQYF.

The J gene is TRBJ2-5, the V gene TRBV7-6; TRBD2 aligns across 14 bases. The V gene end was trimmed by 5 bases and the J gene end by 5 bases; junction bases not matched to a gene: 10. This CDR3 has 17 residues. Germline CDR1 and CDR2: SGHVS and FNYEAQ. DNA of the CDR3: TGTGCCAGCAGCCAAAGAAGGACTAGCGGGGGGTCCGAGACCCAGTACTTC. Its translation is CASSQRRTSGGSETQYF.

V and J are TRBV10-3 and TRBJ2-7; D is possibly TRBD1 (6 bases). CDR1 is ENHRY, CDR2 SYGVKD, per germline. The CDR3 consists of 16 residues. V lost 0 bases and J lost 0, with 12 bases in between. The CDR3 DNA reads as TGTGCCATCAGTGAGTCATCGACAGGATTCTCCTACGAGCAGTACTTC. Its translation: CAISESSTGFSYEQYF.

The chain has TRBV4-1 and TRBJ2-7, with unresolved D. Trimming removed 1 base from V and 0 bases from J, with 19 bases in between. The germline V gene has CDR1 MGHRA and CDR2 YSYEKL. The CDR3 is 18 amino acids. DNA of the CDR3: TGCGCCAGCAGCCAAGTTGTTGGTATAGGACCGAACTCCTACGAGCAGTACTTC. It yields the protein CASSQVVGIGPNSYEQYF.

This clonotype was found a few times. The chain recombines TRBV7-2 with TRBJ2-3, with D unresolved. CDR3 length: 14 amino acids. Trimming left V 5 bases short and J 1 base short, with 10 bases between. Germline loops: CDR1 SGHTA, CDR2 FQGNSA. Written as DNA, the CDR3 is TGTGCCAGCAGCAACAAACTCGGCACAGATACGCAGTATTTT. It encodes CASSNKLGTDTQYF. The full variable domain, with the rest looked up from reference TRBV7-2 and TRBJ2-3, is GAGVSQSPSNKVTEKGKDVELRCDPISGHTALYWYRQSLGQGLEFLIYFQGNSAPDKSGLPSDRFSAERTGGSVSTLTIQRTQQEDSAVYLCASSNKLGTDTQYFGPGTRLTVL.

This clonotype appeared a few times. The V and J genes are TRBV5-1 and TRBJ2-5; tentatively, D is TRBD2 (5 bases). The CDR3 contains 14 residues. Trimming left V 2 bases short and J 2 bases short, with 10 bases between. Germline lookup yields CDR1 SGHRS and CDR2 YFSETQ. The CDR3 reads CASSFSGKQETQYF. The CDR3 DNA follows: TGCGCCAGCAGCTTTTCCGGGAAACAAGAGACCCAGTACTTC.

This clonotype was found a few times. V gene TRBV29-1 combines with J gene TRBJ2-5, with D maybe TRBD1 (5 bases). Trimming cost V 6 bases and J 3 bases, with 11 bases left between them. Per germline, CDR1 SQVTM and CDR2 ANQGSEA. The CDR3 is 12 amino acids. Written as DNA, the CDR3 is TGCAGCGTCACACTCAGGGAAGAGACCCAGTACTTC. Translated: CSVTLREETQYF.

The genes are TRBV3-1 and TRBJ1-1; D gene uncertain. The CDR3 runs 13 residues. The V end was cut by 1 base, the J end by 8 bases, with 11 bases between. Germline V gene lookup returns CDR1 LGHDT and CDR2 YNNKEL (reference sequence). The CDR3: CASSQGFLGEAFF. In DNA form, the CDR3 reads TGTGCCAGCAGCCAAGGATTTCTGGGGGAAGCTTTCTTT.

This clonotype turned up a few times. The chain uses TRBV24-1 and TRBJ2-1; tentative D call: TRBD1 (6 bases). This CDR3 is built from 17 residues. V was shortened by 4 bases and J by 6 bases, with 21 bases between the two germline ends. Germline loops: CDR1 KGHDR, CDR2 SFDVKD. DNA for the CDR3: TGTGCCACCAGTGAACCTTCTGGGGGCCCTTCTAGCAATGAGCAGTTCTTC. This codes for CATSEPSGGPSSNEQFF.

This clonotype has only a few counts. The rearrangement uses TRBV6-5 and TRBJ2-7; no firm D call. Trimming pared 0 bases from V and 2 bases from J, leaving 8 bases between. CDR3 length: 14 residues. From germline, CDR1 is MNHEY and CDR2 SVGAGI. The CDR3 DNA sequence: TGTGCCAGCAGTTACTCGCAGCGTCCCTACGAGCAGTACTTC. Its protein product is CASSYSQRPYEQYF.

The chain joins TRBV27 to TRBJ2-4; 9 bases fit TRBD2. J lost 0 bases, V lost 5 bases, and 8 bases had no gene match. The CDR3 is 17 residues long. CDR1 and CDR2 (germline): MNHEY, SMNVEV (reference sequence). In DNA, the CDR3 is TGTGCCAGCAGTCTTAGCGGGAGCAGGGTAGCCAAAAACATTCAGTACTTC. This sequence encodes CASSLSGSRVAKNIQYF.

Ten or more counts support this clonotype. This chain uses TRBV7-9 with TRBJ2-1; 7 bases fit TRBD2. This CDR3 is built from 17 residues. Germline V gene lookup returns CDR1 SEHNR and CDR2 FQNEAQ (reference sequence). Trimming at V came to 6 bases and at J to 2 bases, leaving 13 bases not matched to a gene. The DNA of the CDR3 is TGTGCCAGCAGTCCACTGCTAGCGGCCCTAACCTACAATGAGCAGTTCTTC. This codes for CASSPLLAALTYNEQFF.

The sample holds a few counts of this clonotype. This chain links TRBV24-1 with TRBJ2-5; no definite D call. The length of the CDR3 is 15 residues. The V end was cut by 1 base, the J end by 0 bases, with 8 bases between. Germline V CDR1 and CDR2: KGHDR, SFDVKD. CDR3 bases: TGTGCCACCAGTGATTTCTCGGCGGACCAAGAGACCCAGTACTTC. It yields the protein CATSDFSADQETQYF.

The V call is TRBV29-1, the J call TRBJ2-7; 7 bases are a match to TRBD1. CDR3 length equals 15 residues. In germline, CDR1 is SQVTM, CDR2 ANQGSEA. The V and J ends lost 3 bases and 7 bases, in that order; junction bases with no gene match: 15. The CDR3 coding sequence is TGCAGCGTTGAGGTTGACACCGGGACAGCGTTTGAGCAGTACTTC. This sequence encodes CSVEVDTGTAFEQYF.

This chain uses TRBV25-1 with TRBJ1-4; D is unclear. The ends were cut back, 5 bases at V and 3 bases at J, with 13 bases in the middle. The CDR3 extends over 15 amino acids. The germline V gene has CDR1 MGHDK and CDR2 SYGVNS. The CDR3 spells CASSNRGGPNEKLFF. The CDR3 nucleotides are TGTGCCAGCAGTAACCGAGGCGGGCCTAATGAAAAACTGTTTTTT.

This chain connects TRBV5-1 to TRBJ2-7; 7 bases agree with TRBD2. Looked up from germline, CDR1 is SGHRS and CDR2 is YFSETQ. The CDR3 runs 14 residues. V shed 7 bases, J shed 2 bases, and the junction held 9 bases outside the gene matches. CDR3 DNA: TGCGCCAGCTCCTCTAGCGGCTATACCTACGAGCAGTACTTC. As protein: CASSSSGYTYEQYF. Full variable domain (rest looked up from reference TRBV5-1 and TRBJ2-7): KAGVTQTPRYLIKTRGQQVTLSCSPISGHRSVSWYQQTPGQGLQFLFEYFSETQRNKGNFPGRFSGRQFSNSRSEMNVSTLELGDSALYLCASSSSGYTYEQYFGPGTRLTVT.

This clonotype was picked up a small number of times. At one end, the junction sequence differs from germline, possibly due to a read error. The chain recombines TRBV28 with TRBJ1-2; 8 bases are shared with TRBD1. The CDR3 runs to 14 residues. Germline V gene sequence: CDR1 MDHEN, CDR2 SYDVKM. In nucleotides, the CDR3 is TGTGCCAGCAATTTAGGACAGGGAGCGAGAGGCTACACCTTC. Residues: CASNLGQGARGYTF.

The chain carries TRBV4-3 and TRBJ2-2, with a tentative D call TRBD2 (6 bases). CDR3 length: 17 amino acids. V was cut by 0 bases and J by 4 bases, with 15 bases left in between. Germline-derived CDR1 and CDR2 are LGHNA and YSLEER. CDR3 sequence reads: CASSQERAAGPTGELFF. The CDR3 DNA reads TGCGCCAGCAGCCAAGAGAGGGCGGCGGGACCCACCGGGGAGCTGTTTTTT.